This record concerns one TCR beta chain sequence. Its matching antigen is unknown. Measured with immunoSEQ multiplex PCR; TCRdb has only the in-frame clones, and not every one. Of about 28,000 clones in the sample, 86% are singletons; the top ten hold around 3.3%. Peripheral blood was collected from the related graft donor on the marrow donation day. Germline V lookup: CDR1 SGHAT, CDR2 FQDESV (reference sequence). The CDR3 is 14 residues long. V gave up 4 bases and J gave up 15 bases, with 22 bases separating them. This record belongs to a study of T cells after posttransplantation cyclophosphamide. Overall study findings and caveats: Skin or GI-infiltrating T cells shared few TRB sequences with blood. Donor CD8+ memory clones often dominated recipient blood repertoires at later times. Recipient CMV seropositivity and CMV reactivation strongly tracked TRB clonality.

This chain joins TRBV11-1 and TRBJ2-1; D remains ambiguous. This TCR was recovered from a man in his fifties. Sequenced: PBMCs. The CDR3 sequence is CASSSPPGSRFPFF. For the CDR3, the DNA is TGTGCCAGCAGCTCCCCACCTGGGTCTAGATTCCCGTTCTTC.